Listed here are 18 T cell receptor beta chains from one sample, sequenced in a study of T cells in Graves' hyperthyroidism and ophthalmopathy. From RNA transcripts, TCR beta CDR3 regions were amplified. First-round RT-PCR with HTBI primers amplified the TCR CDR3 region. Each CDR3 protein gets one entry after TCRdb re-called the multiplex PCR reads with MiXCR. The sample carries about 500,000 distinct CDR3 sequences, approximately 15% recorded once. The sequencing input was blood. The receptors shown here come from a woman aged 18-29 years with Graves' hyperthyroidism.

This clonotype was detected many times. The chain has TRBV7-9 and TRBJ2-3; D unresolved. V lost 5 bases and J 3 bases, leaving 9 bases between the germline ends. Germline values: CDR1 SEHNR, CDR2 FQNEAQ (reference sequence). The CDR3 contains 13 residues. The CDR3 DNA reads TGTGCCAGCAGCCGCAGGTTTACAGATACGCAGTATTTT. Protein sequence: CASSRRFTDTQYF.

This clonotype has more than one count but fewer than ten. The chain recombines TRBV29-1 with TRBJ1-4, with D tentatively TRBD1 (5 bases). Trimming removed 3 bases from V and 2 bases from J, with 7 bases in between. The CDR3 sequence is 13 residues long. CDR1 is SQVTM, CDR2 ANQGSEA, per germline. The CDR3 loop reads CSVEEGTNEKLFF. In nucleotides, the CDR3 is TGCAGCGTTGAGGAGGGGACTAATGAAAAACTGTTTTTT.

This clonotype appeared many times. The chain employs TRBV7-9 and TRBJ1-4; weak D call: TRBD1 (5 bases). Germline CDR1 reads SEHNR; CDR2 reads FQNEAQ (reference sequence). V gave up 3 bases and J gave up 4 bases, with 9 bases separating them. There are 14 residues in the CDR3. CDR3 protein: CASSFPRGNEKLFF. The DNA of the CDR3 is TGTGCCAGCAGCTTTCCTAGGGGTAATGAAAAACTGTTTTTT.

This clonotype was seen ten or more times. As DNA, the CDR3 is TGTGCCTGGAGTGGGGGGGCAGGAGGCTTGGGGCAGTTCTTC. It codes for CAWSGGAGGLGQFF. This chain links TRBV30 with TRBJ2-1, with D perhaps matching TRBD1 or TRBD2 (6 bases each). CDR1 GTSNPN and CDR2 SVGIG come from the germline V gene (reference sequence). The CDR3 totals 14 residues. V was clipped by 1 base and J by 12 bases, with 19 bases between them. The whole variable domain, filled in from reference TRBV30 and TRBJ2-1, reads SQTIHQWPATLVQPVGSPLSLECTVEGTSNPNLYWYRQAAGRGLQLLFYSVGIGQISSEVPQNLSASRPQDRQFILSSKKLLLSDSGFYLCAWSGGAGGLGQFFGPGTRLTVL.

This clonotype was observed many times. This chain connects TRBV5-6 to TRBJ1-1; 9 bases agree with TRBD1. This CDR3 has 16 residues. Germline V gene data show CDR1 as SGHDT and CDR2 as YYEEEE. The V gene end was trimmed by 0 bases and the J gene end by 3 bases; junction bases not matched to a gene: 6. This chain's CDR3 is CASSLVSGQGYTEAFF. The DNA of the CDR3 is TGTGCCAGCAGCTTGGTCTCAGGACAGGGGTACACTGAAGCTTTCTTT.

There are a few counts of this clonotype. The chain uses TRBV6-1 and TRBJ2-5; D assignment may be TRBD1 or TRBD2 (5 bases each). CDR3 length equals 17 residues. V shed 5 bases and J shed 1 base, with 20 bases lying between them. The germline V gene encodes CDR1 MNHNS and CDR2 SASEGT. CDR3 residues: CASSYGSRELLQETQYF. The CDR3 bases are TGTGCCAGCAGTTACGGATCCAGGGAGCTCCTCCAAGAGACCCAGTACTTC.

Remarks on this clonotype: Compared with germline, one end of the junction differs, possibly owing to a read error. V gene TRBV10-3 combines with J gene TRBJ1-2; D unclear. This CDR3 spans 11 amino acids. Per the germline V gene, CDR1 is ENHRY and CDR2 is SYGVKD. The CDR3 DNA reads as TGTGCCACCAGTGGTCGCGGGGACTACACCTTC. Protein product: CATSGRGDYTF.

The table lists this clonotype with many counts. The chain carries TRBV6-5 and TRBJ1-4, with 9 bases fitting TRBD1. Germline CDR1 reads MNHEY; CDR2 reads SVGAGI. The CDR3 sequence is 15 residues long. V was clipped by 2 bases and J by 6 bases; unmatched bases: 4. In DNA, the CDR3 is TGTGCCAGCAGTTACCGGGACAGGGACGATGAAAAACTGTTTTTT. This encodes CASSYRDRDDEKLFF.

The gene calls are TRBV10-3 and TRBJ2-1; D call uncertain. The ends were cut back, 3 bases at V and 4 bases at J, with 16 bases in the middle. The CDR3 is 16 residues long. Germline V gene lookup returns CDR1 ENHRY and CDR2 SYGVKD. The CDR3 DNA reads as TGTGCCATCAGTGAAAGTCGGATAGCCCTTTACAATGAGCAGTTCTTC. Translating it yields CAISESRIALYNEQFF.

The chain uses TRBV4-2 and TRBJ2-3; 7 positions match TRBD2. With V trimmed by 1 base and J by 2 bases, 12 bases remained unmatched. The CDR3 runs to 18 residues. Germline lookup yields CDR1 LGHNA and CDR2 YNFKEQ. CDR3 amino acids: CASSQVVGLAVHTDTQYF. The DNA for the CDR3 is TGTGCCAGCAGCCAAGTGGTAGGTCTAGCGGTTCACACAGATACGCAGTATTTT.

This clonotype was detected only a few times. The chain joins TRBV7-2 to TRBJ1-1; tentatively, D is TRBD1 (6 bases). The germline V gene encodes CDR1 SGHTA and CDR2 FQGNSA. V was clipped by 4 bases and J by 7 bases, with 10 bases between them. The CDR3 sequence is 12 residues long. CDR3 sequence reads: CASSSQGFEAFF. The CDR3 coding sequence is TGTGCCAGCAGCTCACAGGGTTTTGAAGCTTTCTTT.

In its sample, this clonotype was seen many times. The chain recombines TRBV7-3 with TRBJ2-1, with 8 bases aligning to TRBD2. This CDR3 has 15 amino acids. J was trimmed by 6 bases and V by 4 bases; bases with no gene match: 8. CDR1 is SGHTA and CDR2 is FQGTGA in the germline V gene. The chain's CDR3 is CASSYQGLEGNEQFF. CDR3 in DNA: TGTGCCAGCAGCTACCAGGGACTAGAAGGCAATGAGCAGTTCTTC.

The chain's CDR3 is CASGTDYNEQFF. The DNA of the CDR3 is TGTGCCTCCGGGACCGATTACAATGAGCAGTTCTTC. The V and J genes are TRBV10-3 and TRBJ2-1; D assignment may be TRBD1 or TRBD2 (5 bases each). Germline assignment: CDR1 ENHRY and CDR2 SYGVKD. This CDR3 is 12 amino acids long. V lost 11 bases and J lost 4, with 12 bases in between.

This clonotype was found many times. The chain recombines TRBV6-6 with TRBJ2-1, with 7 positions matching TRBD2. Germline CDR1 and CDR2: MNHNY and SVGAGI (reference sequence). The CDR3 contains 15 residues. Losses at the gene ends were 1 base for V and 6 bases for J; bases not matched to a gene: 6. CDR3 protein: CASSYWRERRNEQFF. CDR3 DNA: TGTGCCAGCAGTTACTGGCGGGAGAGGCGCAATGAGCAGTTCTTC.

This clonotype was seen at least ten times. The J gene is TRBJ2-7, the V gene TRBV7-8; 11 bases align to TRBD1. CDR3 size: 17 residues. Germline values: CDR1 SGHVS, CDR2 FQNEAQ. V was clipped by 5 bases and J by 4 bases; unmatched bases: 13. The chain's CDR3 is CASSHSIGTGGFYEQYF. CDR3 nucleotide sequence: TGTGCCAGCAGCCACAGCATAGGGACAGGGGGATTTTACGAGCAGTACTTC. The complete variable domain, with remaining parts taken from reference TRBV7-8 and TRBJ2-7, reads GAGVSQSPRYKVAKRGQDVALRCDPISGHVSLFWYQQALGQGPEFLTYFQNEAQLDKSGLPSDRFFAERPEGSVSTLKIQRTQQEDSAVYLCASSHSIGTGGFYEQYFGPGTRLTVT.

This chain joins TRBV7-2 and TRBJ2-1; a weak D match, TRBD2 (6 bases). The CDR3 has 16 amino acids. Trimming removed 2 bases from V and 2 bases from J, with 13 bases in between. Germline-derived CDR1 and CDR2 are SGHTA and FQGNSA. The CDR3 DNA follows: TGTGCCAGCAGCTTAAGTGGGACTCGGGCCTACAATGAGCAGTTCTTC. This gives the protein CASSLSGTRAYNEQFF.

V usage is TRBV6-1 and J usage is TRBJ1-1; D perhaps matches TRBD1 (5 bases). CDR1 and CDR2 from the germline V gene are MNHNS and SASEGT. Trimming took off 8 bases at V and 5 bases at J, with 12 bases between the two ends. The CDR3 length is 12 residues. CDR3 in amino acids: CASLIGGTEAFF. The DNA of the CDR3 is TGTGCCAGCCTTATCGGGGGTACTGAAGCTTTCTTT.

Remarks on this clonotype: This may stem from a read error, because a much larger clone lies one nucleotide away. V is TRBV5-1 and J is TRBJ2-7, with 8 bases aligning to TRBD2. This CDR3 comprises 17 residues. V shed 4 bases and J 4 bases; nucleotides not matched to a gene: 16. Germline CDR1 is SGHRS and CDR2 is YFSETQ. The CDR3 nucleotides are TGCGCCAGCAGCCTAACTCCCGGGAGTAGCGGGACTTACGAGCAGTACTTC. Its translation is CASSLTPGSSGTYEQYF.